This T cell receptor beta chain came from a study of early T cells in non-severe SARS-CoV-2 infection. CDR3 length: 13 residues. Trimming cost V 5 bases and J 5 bases, with 12 bases left between them. Looked up from germline, CDR1 is SEHNR and CDR2 is FQNEAQ (reference sequence). This clonotype was observed a handful of times. Individual cDNA molecules were tagged with unique molecular identifiers. TCRdb reprocessed the 5' RACE reads via MiXCR and lists one record per CDR3 protein. Here the sample spans roughly 64,000 distinct CDR3 sequences, over 9% being singletons. The receptor comes from an adult who was a healthcare worker with PCR-confirmed SARS-CoV-2 infection or an uninfected control (not recorded which). This chain links TRBV7-9 with TRBJ2-5; possibly TRBD1 for D (5 bases). The sequenced sample was whole blood, obtained at baseline. The CDR3 spells CASSVTGLETQYF. The DNA for the CDR3 is TGTGCCAGCAGCGTCACAGGCCTGGAGACCCAGTACTTC.